This record concerns one T cell receptor beta chain sequence. This CDR3 is 16 amino acids long. CDR1 and CDR2 from the germline V gene are MNHEY and SMNVEV (reference sequence). Trimming removed 5 bases from V and 2 bases from J, with 16 bases in between. The data are from a study of blood T cell repertoires in COVID-19. On the study more broadly: There were acute and convalescent COVID-19 samples, and they came from the United States, Italy and Spain.

Repertoires were generated with immunoSEQ multiplex PCR, while TCRdb's copy carries only in-frame clones and drops some. This repertoire shows 200,000 to 250,000 clones, about four fifths found once; its top ten account for 1.3%. The V gene is TRBV27, the J gene TRBJ2-1; D gene unclear. The source material was PBMCs or T cells enriched from blood (not recorded which). The source of this sequence is a woman in her 40s with acute COVID-19. This CDR3 is CASSPSRILTYNEQFF. In DNA form, the CDR3 reads TGTGCCAGCAGTCCTTCGCGTATCTTAACCTACAATGAGCAGTTCTTC.